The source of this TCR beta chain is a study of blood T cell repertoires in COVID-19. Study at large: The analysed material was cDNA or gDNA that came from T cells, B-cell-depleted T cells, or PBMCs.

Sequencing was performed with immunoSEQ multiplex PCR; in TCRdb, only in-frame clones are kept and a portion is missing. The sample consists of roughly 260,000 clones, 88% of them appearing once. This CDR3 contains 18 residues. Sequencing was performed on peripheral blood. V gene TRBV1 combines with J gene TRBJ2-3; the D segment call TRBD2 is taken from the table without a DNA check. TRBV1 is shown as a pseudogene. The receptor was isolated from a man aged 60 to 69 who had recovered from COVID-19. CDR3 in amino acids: CTSTPSIAGVTGTDTQYF. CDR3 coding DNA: TGCACCAGCACGCCAAGCATAGCGGGGGTTACCGGCACAGATACGCAGTATTTT.